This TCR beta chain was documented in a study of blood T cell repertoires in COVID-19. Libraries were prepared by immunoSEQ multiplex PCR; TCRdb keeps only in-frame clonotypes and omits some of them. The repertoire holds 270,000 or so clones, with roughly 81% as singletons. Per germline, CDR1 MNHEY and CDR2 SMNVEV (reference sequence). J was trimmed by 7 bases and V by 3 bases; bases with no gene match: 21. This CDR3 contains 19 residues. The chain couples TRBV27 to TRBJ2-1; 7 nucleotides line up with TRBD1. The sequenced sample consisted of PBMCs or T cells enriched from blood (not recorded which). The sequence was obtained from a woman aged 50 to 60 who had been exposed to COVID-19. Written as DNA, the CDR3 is TGTGCCAGCAGTTTTAGGGTAGGGGTAGGGGGCGGTTTTGATAATGAGCAGTTCTTC. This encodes CASSFRVGVGGGFDNEQFF.